This TCR beta chain was sequenced for a study of a mutant IDH1 vaccine in newly diagnosed glioma. This clone was seen only a few times. Its specificity is not known. Using immunoSEQ multiplex PCR, the repertoire was profiled, and TCRdb retains in-frame clones only, with some absent. Of about 34,000 clones listed, around nine tenths are singletons. Time point: week 47, end of study. Vaccinated patients received 300 ug of mutant IDH1 20-mer peptide per dose, with topical imiquimod. The V gene lost 5 bases and the J gene lost 6 bases, with 8 bases spanning the gap. Germline V gene lookup returns CDR1 LNHDA and CDR2 SQIVND (reference sequence). CDR3 length: 12 amino acids.

The chain couples TRBV19 to TRBJ1-5, with no clear D. The sequences come from PBMCs, collected from a glioma patient whose treatment included an IDH1 peptide vaccine. This clonotype originated in a woman in her thirties with glioma. CDR3 region: CASSPTLQPQHF. CDR3 bases: TGTGCCAGTAGTCCGACCCTTCAGCCCCAGCATTTT. Variable domain in full (rest from reference TRBV19 and TRBJ1-5): DGGITQSPKYLFRKEGQNVTLSCEQNLNHDAMYWYRQDPGQGLRLIYYSQIVNDFQKGDIAEGYSVSREKKESFPLTVTSAQKNPTAFYLCASSPTLQPQHFGDGTRLSIL.